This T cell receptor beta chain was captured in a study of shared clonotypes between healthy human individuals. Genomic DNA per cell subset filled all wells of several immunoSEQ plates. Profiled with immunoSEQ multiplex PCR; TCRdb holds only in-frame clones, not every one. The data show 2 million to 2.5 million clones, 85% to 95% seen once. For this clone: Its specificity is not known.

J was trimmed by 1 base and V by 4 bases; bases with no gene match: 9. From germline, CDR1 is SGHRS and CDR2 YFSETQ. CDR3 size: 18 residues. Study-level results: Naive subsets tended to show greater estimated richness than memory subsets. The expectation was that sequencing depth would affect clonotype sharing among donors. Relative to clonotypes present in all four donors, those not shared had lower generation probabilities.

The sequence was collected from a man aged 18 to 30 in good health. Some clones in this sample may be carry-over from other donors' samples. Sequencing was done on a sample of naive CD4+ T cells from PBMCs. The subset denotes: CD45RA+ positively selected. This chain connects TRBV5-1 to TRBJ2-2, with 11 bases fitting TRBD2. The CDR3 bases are TGCGCCAGCAGCGTGGGACTAGCGGCCCTTTTGAACACCGGGGAGCTGTTTTTT. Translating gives CASSVGLAALLNTGELFF.